This T cell receptor beta chain was obtained from a study of regulatory T cells in long-lasting Graves disease. The sample's time point: newly diagnosed GD, antithyroid drugs for less than 3 months. PBMC RNA served as the TCR library source. Assembly of TCR beta libraries relied on iRepertoire HTBI primers together with Arm-PCR of CDR3 regions. TCRdb re-called the multiplex PCR reads with MiXCR, one entry per CDR3 protein. The table shows roughly 440,000 distinct CDR3 sequences, with about 15% occurring only once. Germline assignment: CDR1 SGHRS and CDR2 YFSETQ. Germline trimming cut 1 base from V and 9 bases from J; bases unmatched to any gene: 5. This CDR3 region has 15 residues. This clonotype was seen more than once but under ten times. These data were also filed under a second study, of T cells in Graves' hyperthyroidism and ophthalmopathy. That work states: The study based diagnoses on clinical symptoms, serum thyroxine and TRAb, thyroid ultrasound and orbital computed tomography. With the HTBI primer set, the TCR CDR3 went through a first round of RT-PCR.

This specimen was peripheral blood mononuclear cells (PBMCs), taken at new diagnosis, from a patient treated with antithyroid drugs. The J gene is TRBJ2-1, the V gene TRBV5-1; 12 bases are shared with TRBD2. The receptor's source is a woman aged 18-29 years with Graves disease. CDR3 region: CASSLRTSGKGEQFF. DNA for the CDR3: TGCGCCAGCAGCTTGAGGACTAGCGGGAAGGGTGAGCAGTTCTTC.